A single sample is the source of the 21 T cell receptor beta chains below, sequenced in a study of T cell responses to AZD1222 COVID-19 vaccine. The table came from immunoSEQ multiplex PCR; TCRdb's copy has only in-frame clones and leaves some out. The table shows over 130,000 clones, with about 90% occurring only once. This material consisted of peripheral blood, taken 28 days after the second AZD1222 dose. These receptor sequences come from an adult who received the AZD1222 COVID-19 vaccine.

V is TRBV25-1 and J is TRBJ2-1; 9 nucleotides align to TRBD2. Trimming removed 2 bases from V and 5 bases from J; junction bases left unmatched: 4. Germline V gene sequence: CDR1 MGHDK, CDR2 SYGVNS. CDR3 length: 15 residues. CDR3 sequence reads: CASSEPGGRDNEQFF. In DNA form, the CDR3 reads TGTGCCAGCAGTGAACCGGGCGGGAGGGACAATGAGCAGTTCTTC.

The V and J genes are TRBV4-3 and TRBJ1-5; D remains ambiguous. V was clipped by 0 bases and J by 7 bases, with 7 bases between them. CDR3 length equals 13 residues. Looked up from germline, CDR1 is LGHNA and CDR2 is YSLEER. CDR3 region: CASSQEGRQPQHF. In DNA, the CDR3 is TGCGCCAGCAGCCAAGAGGGAAGGCAGCCCCAGCATTTT.

The CDR3 loop reads CASRRGDGLFEGYTF. The CDR3 nucleotides read TGTGCCAGCAGACGAGGGGACGGCCTATTCGAGGGCTACACCTTC. The rearrangement uses TRBV2 and TRBJ1-2; TRBD1 might be the D (5 bases). V lost 6 bases and J 8 bases, leaving 22 bases between the germline ends. This CDR3 has 15 residues. Germline V gene data show CDR1 as SNHLY and CDR2 as FYNNEI.

The chain recombines TRBV6-5 with TRBJ1-1; D is possibly TRBD1 (5 bases). The CDR3 covers 13 residues. CDR1 is MNHEY and CDR2 is SVGAGI in the germline V gene. V gave up 0 bases and J gave up 11 bases, with 13 bases separating them. The CDR3 protein is CASSYSGPLMAFF. In DNA, the CDR3 is TGTGCCAGCAGTTACTCGGGACCCCTGATGGCTTTCTTT.

The chain couples TRBV5-1 to TRBJ2-3; possibly TRBD2 for D (5 bases). From germline, CDR1 is SGHRS and CDR2 YFSETQ. This CDR3 has 15 residues. V was trimmed by 4 bases and J by 1 base, leaving 13 bases between them. The CDR3 loop reads CASSLEQRRTDTQYF. The CDR3 nucleotides read TGCGCCAGCAGCCTGGAGCAGCGGCGCACAGATACGCAGTATTTT.

The chain joins TRBV6-6 to TRBJ1-6; 9 bases match TRBD1. The CDR3 totals 14 residues. Germline CDR1 reads MNHNY; CDR2 reads SVGAGI (reference sequence). After removal of 11 bases from V and 9 bases from J, the junction contained 11 bases not matched to a gene. The CDR3 DNA reads as TGTGCCCACAAAACGGGACAGGGTACTTCACCCCTCCACTTT. Protein product: CAHKTGQGTSPLHF.

The genes are TRBV15 and TRBJ1-1; maybe TRBD1 (5 bases). Germline V gene sequence: CDR1 LNHNV, CDR2 YYDKDF (reference sequence). CDR3 length equals 14 residues. Between the trimmed V and J ends, which lost 0 bases and 10 bases, there was a span of 15 bases. In DNA form, the CDR3 reads TGTGCCACCAGCAGAGATCTCGGGGTCCAGGGAGCTTTCTTT. Protein product: CATSRDLGVQGAFF.

The chain uses TRBV28 and TRBJ2-7; TRBD2 matches 11 bases. The germline V gene has CDR1 MDHEN and CDR2 SYDVKM. J was trimmed by 4 bases and V by 1 base; bases with no gene match: 9. The CDR3 runs 17 residues. CDR3 sequence reads: CASSLLGLAGGHYEQYF. The CDR3 DNA is TGTGCCAGCAGTTTATTAGGCCTAGCGGGAGGTCATTACGAGCAGTACTTC.

The rearrangement joins TRBV7-3 to TRBJ2-1; the D gene is possibly TRBD2 (6 bases). The CDR3 has 15 amino acids. Per the germline V gene, CDR1 is SGHTA and CDR2 is FQGTGA. V lost 6 bases and J lost 0, with 12 bases in between. In DNA, the CDR3 is TGTGCCAGCAGTCAATCAGCGGGCTCCTACAATGAGCAGTTCTTC. Protein sequence: CASSQSAGSYNEQFF.

V gene TRBV15 combines with J gene TRBJ2-5, with TRBD2 identical over 7 bases. The CDR3 is made up of 16 amino acids. With V trimmed by 0 bases and J by 4 bases, 8 bases remained unmatched. Germline V CDR1 and CDR2: LNHNV, YYDKDF (reference sequence). CDR3 nucleotides: TGTGCCACCAGCAGAGACGGCGGGAGATTGATAGAGACCCAGTACTTC. Amino acid sequence: CATSRDGGRLIETQYF.

The rearrangement links TRBV6-2 or TRBV6-3 to TRBJ1-1; D gene unclear. Germline V gene sequence: CDR1 MNHEY, CDR2 SVGEGT. This CDR3 region has 16 residues. Trimming took off 4 bases at V and 0 bases at J, with 15 bases between the two ends. The CDR3 spells CASSWILREMNTEAFF. The CDR3 DNA sequence: TGTGCCAGCAGTTGGATCCTGAGAGAGATGAACACTGAAGCTTTCTTT.

The chain has TRBV29-1 and TRBJ1-3; no reliable D call. In germline, CDR1 is SQVTM, CDR2 ANQGSEA. The CDR3 is 12 residues long. Deletions cut 4 bases from V and 0 bases from J, with 4 bases between. CDR3 nucleotides: TGCAGCGTTGCTAACTCTGGAAACACCATATATTTT. It is translated as CSVANSGNTIYF.

V gene TRBV18 combines with J gene TRBJ1-1; D may be TRBD1 (5 bases). This CDR3 is 15 amino acids long. CDR1 and CDR2 (germline): KGHSH, LQKENI. With 0 bases removed from V and 4 bases from J, the gap between germline ends came to 12 bases. The CDR3 here is CASSPPLSGGTEAFF. CDR3 nucleotide sequence: TGTGCCAGCTCACCACCGCTCTCCGGGGGCACTGAAGCTTTCTTT.

The chain employs TRBV29-1 and TRBJ1-1; maybe TRBD1 (6 bases). CDR1 is SQVTM and CDR2 is ANQGSEA in the germline V gene. V shed 5 bases and J shed 4 bases, with 17 bases lying between them. The CDR3 loop spans 14 amino acids. The CDR3: CSVTYTRGSTEAFF. CDR3 sequence (DNA): TGCAGCGTTACATACACCAGGGGAAGCACTGAAGCTTTCTTT.

V is TRBV7-3 and J is TRBJ2-6; D gene ambiguous. Germline V CDR1 and CDR2: SGHTA, FQGTGA. This CDR3 comprises 15 residues. Trimming removed 5 bases at V and 1 base at J, with 9 bases between. The CDR3 spells CASSPISSGANVLTF. CDR3 bases: TGTGCCAGCAGCCCGATATCTTCTGGGGCCAACGTCCTGACTTTC.

The rearrangement uses TRBV9 and TRBJ2-3; 7 bases agree with TRBD1. CDR1 is SGDLS, CDR2 YYNGEE, per germline. The CDR3 sequence is 14 residues long. The V segment lost 2 bases and the J segment 5 bases; nucleotides outside the gene matches: 5. CDR3 sequence reads: CASSVNRGGDTQYF. The CDR3 region has the DNA TGTGCCAGCAGCGTGAACAGGGGTGGAGATACGCAGTATTTT.

As DNA, the CDR3 is TGTGCCAGCAGTTTAAGGCAGCCCGTTTACAGGGGTGTAGATGGCTACACCTTC. Translation gives CASSLRQPVYRGVDGYTF. The chain carries TRBV28 and TRBJ1-2; 7 bases are shared with TRBD1. The CDR3 extends over 18 amino acids. Germline CDR1 reads MDHEN; CDR2 reads SYDVKM. V lost 2 bases to trimming and J lost 6 bases; unmatched junction nucleotides: 18.

This chain uses TRBV7-9 with TRBJ1-6; maybe TRBD1 (6 bases). Trimming removed 8 bases at V and 8 bases at J, with 16 bases between. There are 14 residues in the CDR3. Germline values: CDR1 SEHNR, CDR2 FQNEAQ (reference sequence). This CDR3 is CASDQGSRDSPLHF. In DNA form, the CDR3 reads TGTGCCAGCGACCAGGGGAGTAGGGATTCACCCCTCCACTTT.

The J gene is TRBJ2-2, the V gene TRBV24-1; TRBD1 is a possible D gene (6 bases). The CDR3 length is 13 residues. Germline values: CDR1 KGHDR, CDR2 SFDVKD. The V end was cut by 10 bases, the J end by 4 bases, with 12 bases between. The CDR3 nucleotides are TGTGCCACTACAGGGTCGGGCACCGGGGAGCTGTTTTTT. Protein product: CATTGSGTGELFF.

The chain joins TRBV28 to TRBJ1-5; TRBD1 might be the D (6 bases). V was clipped by 6 bases and J by 4 bases, with 7 bases between them. CDR3 length equals 12 residues. Germline V gene lookup returns CDR1 MDHEN and CDR2 SYDVKM. In DNA form, the CDR3 reads TGTGCCAGCAGGCAGGGGAATCAGCCCCAGCATTTT. Translation: CASRQGNQPQHF.

This clone was observed once. CDR3 nucleotides: TGTGCCAGCAGTTTACCCTCGTTGGCTGAAGCTTTCTTT. Amino acid sequence: CASSLPSLAEAFF. The chain joins TRBV6-6 to TRBJ1-1; D is undetermined. V lost 4 bases and J 6 bases, leaving 12 bases between the germline ends. The CDR3 loop spans 13 amino acids. CDR1 MNHNY and CDR2 SVGAGI come from the germline V gene (reference sequence).